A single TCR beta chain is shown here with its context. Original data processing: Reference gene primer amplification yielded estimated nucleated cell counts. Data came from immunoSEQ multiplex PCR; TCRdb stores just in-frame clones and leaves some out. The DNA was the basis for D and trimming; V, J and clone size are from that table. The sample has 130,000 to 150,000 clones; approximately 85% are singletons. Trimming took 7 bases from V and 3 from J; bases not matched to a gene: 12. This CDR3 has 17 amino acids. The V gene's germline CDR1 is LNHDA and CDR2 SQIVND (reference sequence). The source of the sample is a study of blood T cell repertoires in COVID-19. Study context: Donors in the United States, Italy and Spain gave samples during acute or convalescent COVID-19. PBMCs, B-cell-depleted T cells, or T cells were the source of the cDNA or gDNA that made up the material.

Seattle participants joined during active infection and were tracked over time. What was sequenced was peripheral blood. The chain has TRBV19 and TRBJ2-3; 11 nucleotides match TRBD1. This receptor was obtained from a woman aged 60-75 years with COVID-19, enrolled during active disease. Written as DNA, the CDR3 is TGTGCCAGTACCCCGAGGACAGGGGGCTTATTGACAGATACGCAGTATTTT. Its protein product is CASTPRTGGLLTDTQYF.